This T cell receptor beta chain was sequenced for a study of T cells in Graves' hyperthyroidism and ophthalmopathy. About the study: Peripheral blood was obtained at initial diagnosis, preceding any treatment. Overall study results and limits: Blood also carried most thyroid clonotypes expanded above 0.001.

To note about this clonotype: Its specificity is unknown.

V shed 3 bases and J 4 bases; nucleotides not matched to a gene: 8. This CDR3 comprises 15 residues. Germline V lookup: CDR1 LNHDA, CDR2 SQIVND (reference sequence). Amplified TCR beta CDR3 regions came from RNA transcripts. In the first-round RT-PCR of the TCR CDR3, the HTBI primer set was used. TCRdb called the multiplex PCR reads again in MiXCR, with one record for every CDR3 protein. The sample lists under 600,000 distinct CDR3 sequences, more than 15% occurring once. The chain carries TRBV19 and TRBJ2-7, with TRBD1 identical over 8 bases. Sample: blood. The clonotype originates from a woman aged 40 to 50 with Graves' ophthalmopathy. The CDR3 sequence: CASSIPGQGVYEQYF. DNA of the CDR3: TGTGCCAGTAGTATTCCCGGACAGGGCGTATACGAGCAGTACTTC. Full variable domain (outside the CDR3, taken from reference TRBV19 and TRBJ2-7): DGGITQSPKYLFRKEGQNVTLSCEQNLNHDAMYWYRQDPGQGLRLIYYSQIVNDFQKGDIAEGYSVSREKKESFPLTVTSAQKNPTAFYLCASSIPGQGVYEQYFGPGTRLTVT.